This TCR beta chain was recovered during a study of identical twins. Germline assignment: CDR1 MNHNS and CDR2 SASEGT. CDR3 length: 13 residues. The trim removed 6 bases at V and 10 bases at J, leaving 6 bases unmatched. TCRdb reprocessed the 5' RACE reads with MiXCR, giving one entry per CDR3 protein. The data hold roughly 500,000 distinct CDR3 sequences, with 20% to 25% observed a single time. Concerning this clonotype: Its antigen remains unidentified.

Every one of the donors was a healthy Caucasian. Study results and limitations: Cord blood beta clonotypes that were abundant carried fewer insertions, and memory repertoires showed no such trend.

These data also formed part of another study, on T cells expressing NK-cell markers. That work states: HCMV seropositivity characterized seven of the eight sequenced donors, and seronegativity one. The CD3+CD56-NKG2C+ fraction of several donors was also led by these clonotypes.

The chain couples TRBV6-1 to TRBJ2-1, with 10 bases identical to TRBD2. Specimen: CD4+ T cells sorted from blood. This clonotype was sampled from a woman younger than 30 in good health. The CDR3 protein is CASRRAGGPEQFF. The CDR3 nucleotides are TGTGCCAGCAGGCGAGCGGGAGGGCCGGAGCAGTTCTTC.